These 9 T cell receptor beta chains originate from one sample sequenced in a study of T cell responses to AZD1222 COVID-19 vaccine. Sequenced by immunoSEQ multiplex PCR; TCRdb stores in-frame clones only, minus some. The repertoire includes 150,000 to 200,000 clones, 92% of them detected once, and 1.1% to 1.5% sits in the top ten. The specimen comprised peripheral blood, sampled on day 0 of AZD1222 vaccination. These receptors all stem from an adult in good health.

V usage is TRBV6-5 and J usage is TRBJ2-1; tentatively, D is TRBD1 (6 bases). Trimming took 4 bases from V and 0 from J, leaving 10 bases between them. Germline CDR1 is MNHEY and CDR2 is SVGAGI. The CDR3 consists of 15 residues. The CDR3 nucleotides read TGTGCCAGCAGTTTCAGGGGTCGCTCCTACAATGAGCAGTTCTTC. It encodes CASSFRGRSYNEQFF.

The J gene is TRBJ2-1, the V gene TRBV29-1; 10 nucleotides align to TRBD2. The CDR3 consists of 19 residues. J was trimmed by 9 bases and V by 8 bases; bases with no gene match: 28. Germline assignment: CDR1 SQVTM and CDR2 ANQGSEA. CDR3 amino acids: CSPQEAGAGGPVGLGEQFF. CDR3 in DNA: TGCAGCCCTCAGGAGGCGGGAGCGGGAGGGCCGGTCGGCTTGGGTGAGCAGTTCTTC.

The chain couples TRBV11-2 to TRBJ2-5; D possibly corresponds to TRBD1 (5 bases). Germline lookup yields CDR1 SGHAT and CDR2 FQNNGV. Trimming cost V 5 bases and J 2 bases, with 9 bases left between them. This CDR3 contains 13 residues. CDR3: CASSLDRQETQYF. The CDR3 nucleotides read TGTGCCAGCAGCCTTGACAGACAAGAGACCCAGTACTTC.

The chain employs TRBV5-1 and TRBJ1-1; no clear D gene. The V gene's germline CDR1 is SGHRS and CDR2 YFSETQ. The CDR3 contains 13 residues. Trimming pared 3 bases from V and 0 bases from J, leaving 6 bases between. The CDR3 reads CASSSQMNTEAFF. DNA of the CDR3: TGCGCCAGCAGCTCCCAAATGAACACTGAAGCTTTCTTT.

This chain links TRBV2 with TRBJ1-1, with TRBD1 as a possible D gene (5 bases). CDR3 length: 14 residues. V dropped 7 bases and J dropped 2 bases, with 14 bases sitting between them. Per germline, CDR1 SNHLY and CDR2 FYNNEI. CDR3: CASTDFGTNTEAFF. The CDR3 DNA is TGTGCCAGCACCGACTTTGGGACCAACACTGAAGCTTTCTTT.

V is TRBV27 and J is TRBJ1-1; a weak D match, TRBD1 (5 bases). Trimming left V 3 bases short and J 6 bases short, with 14 bases between. The CDR3 is 14 residues long. CDR1 and CDR2 (germline): MNHEY, SMNVEV (reference sequence). CDR3 in amino acids: CASSLSGVGAEAFF. The CDR3 DNA sequence: TGTGCCAGCAGTTTGTCGGGGGTTGGGGCTGAAGCTTTCTTT.

The genes are TRBV5-8 and TRBJ2-5; the D is unclear. With 0 bases removed from V and 2 bases from J, the gap between germline ends came to 11 bases. CDR3 size: 15 residues. Germline V lookup: CDR1 SGHTS, CDR2 YDEGEE. The DNA of the CDR3 is TGTGCCAGCAGCTTGGGTGAACAGATACAAGAGACCCAGTACTTC. Protein product: CASSLGEQIQETQYF.

CDR3 region: CATKDGGRGSQPQHF. CDR3 DNA: TGTGCCACCAAGGACGGTGGCAGGGGAAGTCAGCCCCAGCATTTT. This chain joins TRBV19 and TRBJ1-5, with D possibly being TRBD1 (6 bases). This CDR3 is built from 15 residues. Deletions cut 10 bases from V and 6 bases from J, with 22 bases between. The germline gives CDR1 LNHDA, CDR2 SQIVND (reference sequence). Using reference TRBV19 and TRBJ1-5 for the parts outside the CDR3, the full variable domain is DGGITQSPKYLFRKEGQNVTLSCEQNLNHDAMYWYRQDPGQGLRLIYYSQIVNDFQKGDIAEGYSVSREKKESFPLTVTSAQKNPTAFYLCATKDGGRGSQPQHFGDGTRLSIL.

The V call is TRBV19, the J call TRBJ2-3; D ambiguous. The CDR3 is made up of 13 amino acids. Germline CDR1 LNHDA, CDR2 SQIVND (reference sequence). Between the trimmed V and J ends, which lost 6 bases and 2 bases, there was a span of 9 bases. DNA for the CDR3: TGTGCCAGTAGCCCTCCCCACACAGATACGCAGTATTTT. It specifies CASSPPHTDTQYF.